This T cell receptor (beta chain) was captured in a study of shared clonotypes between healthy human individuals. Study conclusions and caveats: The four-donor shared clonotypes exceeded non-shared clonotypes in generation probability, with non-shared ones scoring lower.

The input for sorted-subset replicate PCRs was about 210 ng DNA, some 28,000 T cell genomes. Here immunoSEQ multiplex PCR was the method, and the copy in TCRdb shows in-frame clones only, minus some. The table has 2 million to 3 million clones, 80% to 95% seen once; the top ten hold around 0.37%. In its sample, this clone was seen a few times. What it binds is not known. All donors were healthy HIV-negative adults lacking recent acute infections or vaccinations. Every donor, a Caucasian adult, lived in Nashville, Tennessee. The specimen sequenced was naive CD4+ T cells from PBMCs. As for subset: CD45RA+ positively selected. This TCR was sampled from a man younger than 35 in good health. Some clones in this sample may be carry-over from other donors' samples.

The CDR3 sequence is CASSLWRAGELFF. CDR3 DNA: TGTGCCAGCAGCTTATGGCGCGCCGGGGAGCTGTTTTTT. The chain couples TRBV7-7 to TRBJ2-2; no firm D call. Looked up from germline, CDR1 is SSHAT and CDR2 is FNYEAQ (reference sequence). V gave up 2 bases and J gave up 6 bases, with 7 bases separating them. The CDR3 is 13 residues long.